The text below deals with one TCR beta chain. Antigen: not known. Time point of the sample: late sampling 161 to 241 days after vaccination in three convalescent patients. Treatment given: roughly ten-day PBMC culture with coronavirus spike peptide pools or control peptides (ViraFEST assay). The sample belongs to a study of vaccination and CD4 T cells after COVID-19. Sequencing of the DNA from cultured CD4+ T cells was carried out with the Oncomine TCR Beta short-read assay. TCRdb independently ran MiXCR on the PCR reads; one entry per CDR3 protein. The sample consists of about 21,000 distinct CDR3 sequences, approximately 40% of them appearing once. The CDR3 runs to 13 residues. Trimming stripped 1 base from V and 6 bases from J, with 9 bases between. CDR1 is MDHEN and CDR2 is SYDVKM in the germline V gene.

The sequences come from CD4+ T cells from blood, cultured in vitro, collected about 7 months after SARS-CoV-2 vaccination. This receptor was obtained from a human donor who had recovered from COVID-19. The genes are TRBV28 and TRBJ1-2; possible D gene TRBD1, 5 bases. This CDR3 reads CASSLYGTHGYTF. The CDR3 DNA reads as TGTGCCAGCAGTTTATACGGGACCCATGGCTACACCTTC.